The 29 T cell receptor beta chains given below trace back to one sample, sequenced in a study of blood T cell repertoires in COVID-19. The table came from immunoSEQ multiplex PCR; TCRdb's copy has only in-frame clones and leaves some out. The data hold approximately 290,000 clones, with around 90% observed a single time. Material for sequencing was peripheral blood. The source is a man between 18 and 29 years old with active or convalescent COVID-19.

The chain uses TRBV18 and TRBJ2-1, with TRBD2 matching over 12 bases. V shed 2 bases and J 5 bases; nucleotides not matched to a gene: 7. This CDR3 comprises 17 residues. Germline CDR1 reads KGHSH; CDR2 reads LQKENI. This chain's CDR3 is CASSPSRTSGANNEQFF. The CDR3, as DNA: TGTGCCAGCTCACCATCCCGGACTAGCGGGGCGAACAATGAGCAGTTCTTC. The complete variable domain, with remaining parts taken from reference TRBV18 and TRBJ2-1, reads NAGVMQNPRHLVRRRGQEARLRCSPMKGHSHVYWYRQLPEEGLKFMVYLQKENIIDESGMPKERFSAEFPKEGPSILRIQQVVRGDSAAYFCASSPSRTSGANNEQFFGPGTRLTVL.

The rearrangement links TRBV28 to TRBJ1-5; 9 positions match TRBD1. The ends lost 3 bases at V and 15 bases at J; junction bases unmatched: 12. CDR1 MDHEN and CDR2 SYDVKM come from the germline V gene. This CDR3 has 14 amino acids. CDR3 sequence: CASSFMSVGTGMHF. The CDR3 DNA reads TGTGCCAGCAGTTTTATGTCGGTAGGGACAGGGATGCATTTT.

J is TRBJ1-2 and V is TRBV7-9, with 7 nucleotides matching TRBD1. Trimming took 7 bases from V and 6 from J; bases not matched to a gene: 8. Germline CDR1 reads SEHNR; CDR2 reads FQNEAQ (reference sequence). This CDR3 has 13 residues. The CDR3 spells CASTAGGIHGYTF. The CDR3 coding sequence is TGTGCCAGCACGGCAGGGGGAATTCATGGCTACACCTTC.

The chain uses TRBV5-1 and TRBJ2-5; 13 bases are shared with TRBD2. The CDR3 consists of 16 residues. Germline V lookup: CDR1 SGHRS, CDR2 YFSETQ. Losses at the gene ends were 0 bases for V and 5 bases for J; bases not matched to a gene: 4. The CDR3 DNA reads TGCGCCAGCAGCTTGGGGACTAGCGGGAGTGGGGAGACCCAGTACTTC. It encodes CASSLGTSGSGETQYF. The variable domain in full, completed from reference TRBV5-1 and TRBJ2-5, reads KAGVTQTPRYLIKTRGQQVTLSCSPISGHRSVSWYQQTPGQGLQFLFEYFSETQRNKGNFPGRFSGRQFSNSRSEMNVSTLELGDSALYLCASSLGTSGSGETQYFGPGTRLLVL.

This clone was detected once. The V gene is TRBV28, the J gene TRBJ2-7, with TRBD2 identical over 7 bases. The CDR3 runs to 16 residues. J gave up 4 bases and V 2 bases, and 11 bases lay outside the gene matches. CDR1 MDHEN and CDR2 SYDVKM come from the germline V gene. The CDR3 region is CASSLRRESKRYEQYF. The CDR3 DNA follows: TGTGCCAGCAGTTTACGGCGGGAGTCGAAGAGGTACGAGCAGTACTTC.

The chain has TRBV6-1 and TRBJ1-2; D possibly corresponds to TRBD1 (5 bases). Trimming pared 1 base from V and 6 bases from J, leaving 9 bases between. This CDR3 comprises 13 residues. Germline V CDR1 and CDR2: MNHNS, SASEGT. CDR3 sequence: CASSEVRADGYTF. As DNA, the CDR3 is TGTGCCAGCAGTGAAGTCAGGGCGGATGGCTACACCTTC.

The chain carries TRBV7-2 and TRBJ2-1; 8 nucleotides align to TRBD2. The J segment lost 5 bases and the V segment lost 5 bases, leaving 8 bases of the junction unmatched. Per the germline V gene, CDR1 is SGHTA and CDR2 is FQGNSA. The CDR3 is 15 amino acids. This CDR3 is CASSLEAGENNEQFF. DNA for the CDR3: TGTGCCAGCAGCCTAGAAGCGGGGGAAAACAATGAGCAGTTCTTC.

This CDR3 reads CASSPVQSSNSNQPQHF. The CDR3 region has the DNA TGTGCCAGCTCACCGGTACAGAGCTCGAATAGCAATCAGCCCCAGCATTTT. The rearrangement joins TRBV18 to TRBJ1-5, with unresolved D. The CDR3 is made up of 17 amino acids. V gave up 3 bases and J gave up 0 bases, with 15 bases separating them. Per the germline V gene, CDR1 is KGHSH and CDR2 is LQKENI.

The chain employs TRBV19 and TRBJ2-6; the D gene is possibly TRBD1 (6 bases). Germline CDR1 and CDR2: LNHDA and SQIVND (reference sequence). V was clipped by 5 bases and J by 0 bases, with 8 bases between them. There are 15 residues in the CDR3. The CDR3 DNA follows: TGTGCCAGTAGTCAGGACAGCTCTGGGGCCAACGTCCTGACTTTC. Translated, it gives CASSQDSSGANVLTF.

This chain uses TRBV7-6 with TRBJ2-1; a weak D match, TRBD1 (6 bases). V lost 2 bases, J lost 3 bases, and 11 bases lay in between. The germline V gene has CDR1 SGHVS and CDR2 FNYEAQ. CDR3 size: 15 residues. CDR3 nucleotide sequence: TGTGCCAGCAGCTTATTCGCACAGGGCTACAATGAGCAGTTCTTC. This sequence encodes CASSLFAQGYNEQFF.

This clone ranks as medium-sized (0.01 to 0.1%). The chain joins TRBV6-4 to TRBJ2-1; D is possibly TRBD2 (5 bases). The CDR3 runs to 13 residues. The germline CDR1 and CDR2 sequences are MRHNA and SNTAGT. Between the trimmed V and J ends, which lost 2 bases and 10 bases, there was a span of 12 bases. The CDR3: CASSDGSYGEQFF. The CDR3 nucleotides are TGTGCCAGCAGTGACGGGAGCTACGGGGAGCAGTTCTTC.

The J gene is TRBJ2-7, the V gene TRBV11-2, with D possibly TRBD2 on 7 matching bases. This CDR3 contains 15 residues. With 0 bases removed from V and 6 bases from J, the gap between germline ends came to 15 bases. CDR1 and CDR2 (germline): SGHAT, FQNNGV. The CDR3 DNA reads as TGTGCCAGCAGCTTAGAGTGGGGGGGGGCCTCCGAGCAGTACTTC. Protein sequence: CASSLEWGGASEQYF.

Here the CDR3 DNA reads TGTGCCAGCAGTTCCGGGACAGGCAGATCTAACTATGGCTACACCTTC. Its protein product is CASSSGTGRSNYGYTF. The chain carries TRBV6-6 and TRBJ1-2, with 8 bases fitting TRBD1. The CDR3 covers 16 residues. Germline V gene data show CDR1 as MNHNY and CDR2 as SVGAGI (reference sequence). The V gene end was trimmed by 4 bases and the J gene end by 0 bases; junction bases not matched to a gene: 7.

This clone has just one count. The CDR3 DNA reads TGTGCCAGCAGCTTGCACGGCAGGCCCTCCTACGAGCAGTACTTC. This sequence encodes CASSLHGRPSYEQYF. This chain connects TRBV5-5 to TRBJ2-7; D is undetermined. The CDR3 totals 15 residues. The V gene's germline CDR1 is SGHKS and CDR2 YYEKEE (reference sequence). V lost 1 base to trimming and J lost 0 bases, with 11 bases between them.

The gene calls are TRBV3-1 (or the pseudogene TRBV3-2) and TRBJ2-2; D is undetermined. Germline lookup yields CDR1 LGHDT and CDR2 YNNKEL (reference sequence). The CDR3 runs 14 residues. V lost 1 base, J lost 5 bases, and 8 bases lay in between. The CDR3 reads CASSQVGYTGELFF. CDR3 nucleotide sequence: TGTGCCAGCAGCCAAGTCGGGTATACCGGGGAGCTGTTTTTT.

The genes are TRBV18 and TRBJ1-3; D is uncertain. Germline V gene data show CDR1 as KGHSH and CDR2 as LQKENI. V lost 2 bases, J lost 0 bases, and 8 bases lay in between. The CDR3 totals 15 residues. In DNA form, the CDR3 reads TGTGCCAGCTCACCAGACGGGAACTCTGGAAACACCATATATTTT. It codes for CASSPDGNSGNTIYF.

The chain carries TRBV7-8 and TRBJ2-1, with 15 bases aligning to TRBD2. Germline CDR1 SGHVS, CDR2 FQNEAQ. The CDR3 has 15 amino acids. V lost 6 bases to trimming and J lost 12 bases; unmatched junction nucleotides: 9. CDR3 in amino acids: CASRPGLAGGPGQFF. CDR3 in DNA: TGTGCCAGCAGGCCCGGACTAGCGGGAGGGCCAGGGCAGTTCTTC.

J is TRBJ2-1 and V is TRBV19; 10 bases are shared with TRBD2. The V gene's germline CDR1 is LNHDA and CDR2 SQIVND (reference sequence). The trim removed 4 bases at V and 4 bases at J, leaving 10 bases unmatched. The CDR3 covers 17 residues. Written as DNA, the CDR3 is TGTGCCAGTAGTACGTCGGTAGCGGGGGGCATTTACAATGAGCAGTTCTTC. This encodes CASSTSVAGGIYNEQFF.

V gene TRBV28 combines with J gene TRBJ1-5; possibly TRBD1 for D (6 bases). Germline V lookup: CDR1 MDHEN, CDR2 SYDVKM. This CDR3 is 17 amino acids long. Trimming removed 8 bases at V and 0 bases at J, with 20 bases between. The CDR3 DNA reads TGTGCCAGCTCAGTTTACGGACAGCTTGATAGCAATCAGCCCCAGCATTTT. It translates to CASSVYGQLDSNQPQHF.

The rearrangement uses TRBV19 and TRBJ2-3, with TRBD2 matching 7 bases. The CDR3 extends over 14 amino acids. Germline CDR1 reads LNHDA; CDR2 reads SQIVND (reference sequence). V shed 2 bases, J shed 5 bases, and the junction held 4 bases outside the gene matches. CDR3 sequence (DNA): TGTGCCAGTAGTATAACGGGAGGAGGAGATACGCAGTATTTT. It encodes CASSITGGGDTQYF.

CDR3 in amino acids: CASTDTGYYTF. The CDR3 region has the DNA TGTGCCAGCACGGATACAGGGTACTACACCTTC. The J gene is TRBJ1-2, the V gene TRBV25-1, with TRBD1 as a possible D gene (6 bases). This CDR3 comprises 11 residues. The germline V gene encodes CDR1 MGHDK and CDR2 SYGVNS. Trimming took 7 bases from V and 10 from J, leaving 13 bases between them.

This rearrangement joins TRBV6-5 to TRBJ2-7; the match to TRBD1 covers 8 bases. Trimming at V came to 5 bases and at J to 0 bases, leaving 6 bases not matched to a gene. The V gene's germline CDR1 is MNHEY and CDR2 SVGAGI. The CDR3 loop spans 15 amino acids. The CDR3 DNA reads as TGTGCCAGCAGTACTACAGGGGGATACTCCTACGAGCAGTACTTC. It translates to CASSTTGGYSYEQYF.

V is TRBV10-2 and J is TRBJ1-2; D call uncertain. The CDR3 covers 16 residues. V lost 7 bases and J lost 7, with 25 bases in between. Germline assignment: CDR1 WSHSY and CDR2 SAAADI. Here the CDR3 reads CASTLPTHKGGGGYTF. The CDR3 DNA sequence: TGCGCCAGCACTCTCCCCACCCATAAGGGAGGAGGTGGCTACACCTTC.

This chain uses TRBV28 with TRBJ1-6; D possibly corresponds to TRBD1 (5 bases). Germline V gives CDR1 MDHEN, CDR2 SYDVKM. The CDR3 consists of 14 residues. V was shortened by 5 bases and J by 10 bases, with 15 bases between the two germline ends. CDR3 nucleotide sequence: TGTGCCAGCAGTCCTCAGGGCCGGGCATCACCCCTCCACTTT. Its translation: CASSPQGRASPLHF.

The CDR3 sequence: CASSEREPAYEQYF. CDR3 nucleotides: TGTGCCAGCAGTGAACGGGAGCCGGCCTACGAGCAGTACTTC. V gene TRBV2 combines with J gene TRBJ2-7; tentative D call: TRBD2 (6 bases). Trimming took 2 bases from V and 2 from J, leaving 10 bases between them. This CDR3 comprises 14 residues. Germline CDR1 is SNHLY and CDR2 is FYNNEI.

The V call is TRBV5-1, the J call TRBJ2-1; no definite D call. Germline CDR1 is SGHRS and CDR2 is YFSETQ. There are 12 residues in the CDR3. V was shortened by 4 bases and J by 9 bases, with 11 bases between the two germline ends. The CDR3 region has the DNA TGCGCCAGCAGCCCTGGTTGGGCTGAGCAGTTCTTC. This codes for CASSPGWAEQFF.

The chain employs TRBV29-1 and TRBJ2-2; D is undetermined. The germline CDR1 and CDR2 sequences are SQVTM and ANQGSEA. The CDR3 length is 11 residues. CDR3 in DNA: TGCAGTATAGATCGCACCGGGGAGCTGTTTTTT. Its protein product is CSIDRTGELFF.

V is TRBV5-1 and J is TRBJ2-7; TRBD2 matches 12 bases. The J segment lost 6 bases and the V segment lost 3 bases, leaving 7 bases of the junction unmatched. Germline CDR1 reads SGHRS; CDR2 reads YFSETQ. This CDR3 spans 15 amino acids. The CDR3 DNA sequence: TGCGCCAGCAGCTCGACTAGCGGGAGACGGGTCGAGCAGTACTTC. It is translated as CASSSTSGRRVEQYF.

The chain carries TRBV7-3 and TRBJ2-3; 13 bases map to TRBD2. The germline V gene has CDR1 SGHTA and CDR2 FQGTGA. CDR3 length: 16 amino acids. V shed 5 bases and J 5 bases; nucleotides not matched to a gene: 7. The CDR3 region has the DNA TGTGCCAGCAGCCCAGGGACTAGCGGGATGGGAGATACGCAGTATTTT. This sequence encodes CASSPGTSGMGDTQYF.